One and the same sample provided the 10 T cell receptor beta chains below, sequenced in a study of T-cell memory formation after mild COVID-19. Using its own MiXCR run on the 5' RACE reads, TCRdb lists one record per CDR3 protein. The sample contains some 130,000 distinct CDR3 sequences, 15% to 20% of which appear only once. Sequencing used PBMCs or a T cell subset sorted from them (not recorded which). The receptors come from an adult woman who had mild COVID-19 (a few samples of this study predate the infection). Cell type and time point are not known.

The V and J genes are TRBV10-3 and TRBJ1-1, with 7 bases fitting TRBD1. V lost 7 bases and J lost 1; bases outside the gene matches: 15. The CDR3 spans 17 residues. The germline V gene encodes CDR1 ENHRY and CDR2 SYGVKD. This CDR3 is CAIKERGREGGNTEAFF. CDR3 DNA sequence: TGTGCCATCAAGGAGAGGGGGCGCGAGGGTGGGAACACTGAAGCTTTCTTT.

This clonotype has more than one count but fewer than ten. V is TRBV5-1 and J is TRBJ2-7, with a possible D match to TRBD1 (6 bases). The V gene lost 4 bases and the J gene lost 8 bases, with 10 bases spanning the gap. Germline-derived CDR1 and CDR2 are SGHRS and YFSETQ. The CDR3 runs 11 residues. This chain's CDR3 is CASSAQGQQYF. The CDR3 DNA reads as TGCGCCAGCAGCGCACAGGGACAGCAGTACTTC.

The V and J genes are TRBV19 and TRBJ1-1; a possible D gene is TRBD1 (5 bases). Germline CDR1 reads LNHDA; CDR2 reads SQIVND (reference sequence). The CDR3 consists of 14 residues. The V end lost 3 bases, the J end lost 4 bases, and 12 bases lay between the germline ends. CDR3 in amino acids: CASSMGRESTEAFF. CDR3 nucleotide sequence: TGTGCCAGTAGTATGGGCAGGGAAAGCACTGAAGCTTTCTTT.

The chain couples TRBV6-5 to TRBJ2-2; D is perhaps TRBD1 (5 bases). V lost 2 bases, J lost 8 bases, and 15 bases lay in between. The CDR3 runs to 15 residues. The V gene's germline CDR1 is MNHEY and CDR2 SVGAGI. This CDR3 reads CASSYATAGRGELFF. CDR3 in DNA: TGTGCCAGCAGTTACGCGACAGCTGGTCGAGGGGAGCTGTTTTTT.

V and J are TRBV14 and TRBJ2-7; the D gene is possibly TRBD2 (5 bases). Between the trimmed V and J ends, which lost 5 bases and 5 bases, there was a span of 19 bases. From germline, CDR1 is SGHDN and CDR2 FVKESK. The CDR3 covers 15 residues. CDR3 bases: TGTGCCAGCAGCTCCGGGGTGTCCCTTGCCAACGAGCAGTACTTC. Protein sequence: CASSSGVSLANEQYF.

This clonotype was seen a few times. Here the CDR3 reads CSATSGTGNNQPQHF. The CDR3 nucleotides read TGCAGTGCTACATCCGGGACAGGGAACAATCAGCCCCAGCATTTT. The chain uses TRBV20-1 and TRBJ1-5; the match to TRBD1 covers 9 bases. Germline CDR1 and CDR2: DFQATT and SNEGSKA (reference sequence). The CDR3 is 15 amino acids. J was trimmed by 3 bases and V by 4 bases; bases with no gene match: 7.

In its sample, this clonotype was seen a few times. The V gene is TRBV24-1, the J gene TRBJ2-7; the D gene is possibly TRBD1 (6 bases). Trimming left V 4 bases short and J 4 bases short, with 10 bases between. CDR3 length: 13 amino acids. From germline, CDR1 is KGHDR and CDR2 SFDVKD. The CDR3 spells CATSEVGAYEQYF. Written as DNA, the CDR3 is TGTGCCACCAGTGAAGTGGGGGCTTACGAGCAGTACTTC.

This clonotype came up a few times. CDR3 in amino acids: CASSPVEAKNIQYF. The DNA for the CDR3 is TGCGCCAGCAGCCCGGTGGAGGCCAAAAACATTCAGTACTTC. V and J are TRBV4-1 and TRBJ2-4; D uncertain. Looked up from germline, CDR1 is MGHRA and CDR2 is YSYEKL. The CDR3 runs 14 residues. V shed 4 bases and J shed 1 base, with 8 bases lying between them.

This clonotype appeared a few times. The chain is built from TRBV5-6 and TRBJ2-7; 10 bases are a match to TRBD1. The V gene end was trimmed by 3 bases and the J gene end by 5 bases; junction bases not matched to a gene: 8. Germline V lookup: CDR1 SGHDT, CDR2 YYEEEE. The CDR3 contains 15 residues. CDR3 region: CASSSSRTGGNEQYF. As DNA, the CDR3 is TGTGCCAGCAGCTCGTCCCGGACAGGGGGGAACGAGCAGTACTTC.

In this sample, this clonotype turned up a few times. Here the CDR3 DNA reads TGTGCCAGCAGCGTAGTTCCCCTTTCCGATACGCAGTATTTT. This gives the protein CASSVVPLSDTQYF. This sequence joins TRBV9 and TRBJ2-3; no definite D call. Germline assignment: CDR1 SGDLS and CDR2 YYNGEE. Trimming removed 0 bases from V and 6 bases from J, with 11 bases in between. The length of the CDR3 is 14 residues.